These 18 T cell receptor beta chains were sequenced from one sample in a study of beta chain features in type 1 diabetes. Study outcomes and limitations: Within each of all four CD4+ subsets, Type 1 diabetes patients had TCRB CDR3s that were moderately but significantly shorter.

These receptors are not linked to any known antigen. Sequenced material consisted of expressed TCRB transcripts (all of the isolated RNA was reverse transcribed). Clones were sequenced by immunoSEQ multiplex PCR, and TCRdb holds only the in-frame ones, with some missing. The table shows some 47,000 clones, with approximately 40% occurring only once. The sample consisted of stem cell memory CD4+ T cells from blood. The origin of the receptors is a man younger than 40 with type 1 diabetes.

CDR3 nucleotides: TGCGCCAGCAGCATGGGACAGGCGTACGAGCAGTACTTC. Residues: CASSMGQAYEQYF. J is TRBJ2-7 and V is TRBV5-1, with 8 bases lining up with TRBD1. The CDR3 sequence is 13 residues long. With V trimmed by 4 bases and J by 4 bases, 4 bases remained unmatched. Germline CDR1 is SGHRS and CDR2 is YFSETQ.

The chain carries TRBV5-1 and TRBJ2-3, with D possibly matching TRBD2 (5 bases). CDR1 is SGHRS, CDR2 YFSETQ, per germline. The CDR3 consists of 17 residues. V lost 1 base to trimming and J lost 1 base, with 16 bases between them. The DNA for the CDR3 is TGCGCCAGCAGCTTGCAACTACTAGAGTACGGCACAGATACGCAGTATTTT. As protein: CASSLQLLEYGTDTQYF.

This sequence joins TRBV7-9 and TRBJ1-5; D remains unclear. The CDR3 spans 14 residues. Trimming left V 3 bases short and J 10 bases short, with 16 bases between. Germline V lookup: CDR1 SEHNR, CDR2 FQNEAQ (reference sequence). CDR3 sequence (DNA): TGTGCCAGCAGCTTCCAAGATCACTATGATCCCCAGCATTTT. The encoded protein is CASSFQDHYDPQHF.

J is TRBJ2-3 and V is TRBV5-8; 15 bases line up with TRBD2. The V gene end was trimmed by 4 bases and the J gene end by 0 bases; junction bases not matched to a gene: 6. Germline assignment: CDR1 SGHTS and CDR2 YDEGEE. The CDR3 has 18 amino acids. CDR3 protein: CASSKGLAGGTSTDTQYF. The CDR3 DNA reads TGTGCCAGCAGCAAGGGACTAGCGGGAGGTACTAGCACAGATACGCAGTATTTT.

The chain has TRBV6-6 and TRBJ2-3; 14 bases are a match to TRBD2. The CDR3 consists of 15 residues. Germline V gives CDR1 MNHNY, CDR2 SVGAGI (reference sequence). The V and J ends lost 5 bases and 4 bases, in that order; junction bases with no gene match: 2. CDR3 residues: CASSRLAGGPDTQYF. As DNA, the CDR3 is TGTGCCAGCAGTCGACTAGCGGGAGGGCCAGATACGCAGTATTTT.

The rearrangement joins TRBV9 to TRBJ2-3; a possible D gene is TRBD2 (5 bases). The V end lost 2 bases, the J end lost 6 bases, and 10 bases lay between the germline ends. CDR3 length equals 13 residues. Germline V gene data show CDR1 as SGDLS and CDR2 as YYNGEE. The CDR3 DNA is TGTGCCAGCAGCGTTAGAGGGTGGGATACGCAGTATTTT. It is translated as CASSVRGWDTQYF.

The chain employs TRBV11-3 and TRBJ2-1, with TRBD2 matching 7 bases. Germline CDR1 is SGHNT and CDR2 is YENEEA. This CDR3 is built from 16 residues. The V gene end was trimmed by 5 bases and the J gene end by 7 bases; junction bases not matched to a gene: 14. The CDR3: CASSATWGGRFNEQFF. The CDR3 nucleotides read TGTGCCAGCAGCGCGACGTGGGGGGGAAGGTTTAATGAGCAGTTCTTC.

The V call is TRBV7-9, the J call TRBJ1-2, with TRBD1 matching over 7 bases. The CDR3 spans 13 residues. J gave up 8 bases and V 2 bases, and 5 bases lay outside the gene matches. Per germline, CDR1 SEHNR and CDR2 FQNEAQ (reference sequence). CDR3 nucleotide sequence: TGTGCCAGCAGCTTATCGGGACAGCCGGGCTACACCTTC. Its protein product is CASSLSGQPGYTF. Based on the CDR3 plus reference TRBV7-9 and TRBJ1-2, the full variable domain is DTGVSQNPRHKITKRGQNVTFRCDPISEHNRLYWYRQTLGQGPEFLTYFQNEAQLEKSRLLSDRFSAERPKGSFSTLEIQRTEQGDSAMYLCASSLSGQPGYTFGSGTRLTVV.

The chain combines TRBV4-2 with TRBJ2-1, with TRBD1 matching 7 bases. The CDR3 consists of 15 residues. Unmatched junction bases numbered 7, after V lost 4 bases and J lost 4 bases. From germline, CDR1 is LGHNA and CDR2 YNFKEQ. The CDR3 nucleotides are TGTGCCAGCAGCCTGGGACAGCGGCTATACAATGAGCAGTTCTTC. Translation: CASSLGQRLYNEQFF.

The chain joins TRBV7-9 to TRBJ2-3; 9 positions agree with TRBD2. Germline values: CDR1 SEHNR, CDR2 FQNEAQ (reference sequence). CDR3 length: 16 amino acids. V was pared by 7 bases and J by 0 bases, with 8 bases of the junction left unmatched. In DNA, the CDR3 is TGTGCCAGCAACCTCCGGACTAGCGTGAGCACAGATACGCAGTATTTT. Amino acid sequence: CASNLRTSVSTDTQYF. Looking up the rest from reference TRBV7-9 and TRBJ2-3 gives the full variable domain: DTGVSQNPRHKITKRGQNVTFRCDPISEHNRLYWYRQTLGQGPEFLTYFQNEAQLEKSRLLSDRFSAERPKGSFSTLEIQRTEQGDSAMYLCASNLRTSVSTDTQYFGPGTRLTVL.

This chain uses TRBV28 with TRBJ1-2, with no clear D. The CDR3 runs to 15 residues. V was trimmed by 7 bases and J by 10 bases, leaving 25 bases between them. Looked up from germline, CDR1 is MDHEN and CDR2 is SYDVKM. The CDR3 loop is CASTTLPEVGFDYTF. As DNA, the CDR3 is TGTGCCAGCACCACCCTCCCGGAGGTGGGCTTCGACTACACCTTC.

The V and J genes are TRBV21-1 and TRBJ2-3; the table gives TRBD1 as D, unverified against the DNA. TRBV21-1 is listed as a pseudogene. The CDR3 runs to 16 residues. In DNA form, the CDR3 reads TGTGCCAGCAGCAAAGTGGGAACAGGATACACAGATACGCAGTATTTT. This gives the protein CASSKVGTGYTDTQYF.

The V and J genes are TRBV19 and TRBJ2-6; D gene uncertain. The V end lost 5 bases, the J end lost 0 bases, and 23 bases lay between the germline ends. The CDR3 covers 20 residues. CDR1 and CDR2 from the germline V gene are LNHDA and SQIVND (reference sequence). The CDR3 nucleotides are TGTGCCAGTAGTGTCTCTATTCAGAGGATTCTACTCTCTGGGGCCAACGTCCTGACTTTC. Protein sequence: CASSVSIQRILLSGANVLTF. Full variable domain (remainder filled in from reference TRBV19 and TRBJ2-6): DGGITQSPKYLFRKEGQNVTLSCEQNLNHDAMYWYRQDPGQGLRLIYYSQIVNDFQKGDIAEGYSVSREKKESFPLTVTSAQKNPTAFYLCASSVSIQRILLSGANVLTFGAGSRLTVL.

The chain couples TRBV7-8 to TRBJ1-1; TRBD1 matches 7 bases. Germline values: CDR1 SGHVS, CDR2 FQNEAQ. This CDR3 region has 14 residues. The junction had 11 bases not matched to a gene; V was cut back by 2 bases and J by 11 bases. DNA for the CDR3: TGTGCCAGCAGCTTATCCCAGGGGGGACGTGGGGCTTTCTTT. This gives the protein CASSLSQGGRGAFF.

This clone was seen only a few times. The CDR3 DNA follows: TGTGCCAGCAGCGTAAAGCCCCCCGGCAGGGGGATTGGTGGCACAGATACGCAGTATTTT. This translates into CASSVKPPGRGIGGTDTQYF. The chain uses TRBV9 and TRBJ2-3, with 7 bases lining up with TRBD1. V was clipped by 1 base and J by 1 base; unmatched bases: 18. This CDR3 spans 20 amino acids. In germline, CDR1 is SGDLS, CDR2 YYNGEE.

The CDR3 spells CASGTGGADTQYF. The CDR3 region has the DNA TGTGCCAGCGGGACAGGGGGCGCAGATACGCAGTATTTT. This sequence joins TRBV25-1 and TRBJ2-3; 12 bases fit TRBD1. CDR3 length: 13 amino acids. V lost 8 bases and J lost 4; bases outside the gene matches: 1. CDR1 is MGHDK and CDR2 is SYGVNS in the germline V gene.

This clone was seen only a few times. V gene TRBV6-5 combines with J gene TRBJ1-2, with a tentative D call TRBD1 (6 bases). Germline-derived CDR1 and CDR2 are MNHEY and SVGAGI. CDR3 length equals 15 residues. V lost 7 bases and J 4 bases, leaving 19 bases between the germline ends. In DNA, the CDR3 is TGTGCCAGCATCCCCAGAGGGGGACCAGGCTATGGCTACACCTTC. Translation: CASIPRGGPGYGYTF.

The chain links TRBV15 to TRBJ2-2; TRBD2 might be the D (6 bases). The CDR3 spans 15 residues. Germline V gives CDR1 LNHNV, CDR2 YYDKDF (reference sequence). Trimming stripped 2 bases from V and 3 bases from J, with 10 bases between. CDR3 nucleotide sequence: TGTGCCACCAGCAGATCCAGCGGGTACACCGGGGAGCTGTTTTTT. It yields the protein CATSRSSGYTGELFF. Drawing the rest from reference TRBV15 and TRBJ2-2, the complete variable domain is DAMVIQNPRYQVTQFGKPVTLSCSQTLNHNVMYWYQQKSSQAPKLLFHYYDKDFNNEADTPDNFQSRRPNTSFCFLDIRSPGLGDTAMYLCATSRSSGYTGELFFGEGSRLTVL.